This T cell receptor (beta chain) was identified in a study of blood T cells in healthy people across ages (dated by TCRdb to the mid-2010s). With respect to the entire study: In model experiments, roughly one uniquely barcoded TCR beta cDNA molecule per two T cells was captured by template switching. Age-related changes in TCR beta repertoire diversity were measured in the study by deep sequencing normalized with unique cDNA molecular identifiers. Four age groups were formed from the donors: young (average around 15 years), middle-aged (approximately 40), aged (approximately 60) and long-lived (less than 85). Using the same blood draw, the study looked at two additional independent replicas of 1 million unique cDNA reads for two donors, one aged 18 to 30 and the other aged 80 or older.

Library preparation employed 5' RACE. Sequencing was carried out with an Illumina HiSeq 2500. The second PCR ran for about 7 to 11 cycles and used a J-beta primer mix along with a sample-barcoded 5' primer. A template-switch 5' adaptor carrying 12 random nucleotides introduced a unique molecular identifier onto each TCR beta cDNA molecule. Each sample yielded at least 2.5 million CDR3-containing paired-end reads. First-strand cDNA synthesis was performed from all RNA using the Mint cDNA synthesis kit, with priming by a TRBC-specific oligonucleotide. Following uracil-DNA glycosylase treatment, all cDNA underwent a first 18-cycle PCR with the universal primers M1SS and BC2_uni_R. Concerning the study's data processing: Each sample was normalized by randomly selecting 1 million high-quality reads, each carrying a distinct molecular identifier. Reads with shared molecular identifiers were discarded instead of being binned into consensus sequences. CDR3 identification, clonotype clustering and error correction used MiTCR with a Q25 quality threshold and the strictest error-elimination algorithm. A nonparametric unseen species model with Euler transformation was used to estimate lower-bound total TCR beta diversity. The public sequencing data were trimmed at Q25 with fastp and processed into clonotypes with MiXCR by TCRdb, which kept only in-frame beta chains. Duplicate CDR3 protein sequences are folded into a single record with the most common DNA and genes. Clone size and V and J calls follow TCRdb, not the original study. The sample profile shows fewer than 650,000 distinct CDR3 sequences; 27% of them were found once. The top ten hold over 3.5% of the sample.

General study outcomes and caveats: Because profiling used bulk unsorted PBMCs, naive and antigen-experienced compartments could not be compared conclusively. Estimates of total diversity based on one million sequenced T cells were considered lower bounds and underestimates. Compared with the aged group, the long-lived group had more naive CD4+ T cells, fewer expanded clones and increased TCR diversity, a pattern suggesting age selection. Donor CMV infection status was unknown, potentially confounding age-related changes in expanded clonotypes. Observed TCR beta diversity per million T cells fell roughly linearly with age, and a significant reduction was already apparent by age around 44. A strong correlation was found between observed TCR beta diversity and the percentage of naive T cells measured by flow cytometry.

From the cysteine up to the phenylalanine, the CDR3 has a length of 14 residues. CDR3 DNA only is kept here, 42 bases in frame from base 1. The germline V gene (reference sequence) specifies SEHNR as CDR1 and FQNEAQ as CDR2. Cut back by 5 bases and 5 bases, the V and J ends lie 15 bases apart. As to this clonotype: There is no known antigen for this receptor. The record has no base qualities; no much larger clone is one base away.

Systemically healthy Caucasian individuals from Russia, 39 in total and aged about 6 to 90 years, were included as donors. Ten milliliters of peripheral blood were drawn from each donor into EDTA-treated Vacutainer tubes. Ficoll-Paque density-gradient centrifugation was used to isolate PBMCs, with at least 6.5 million per sample. Trizol reagent was used to extract total RNA from the PBMCs, yielding at least 5 micrograms per sample. The percentages of naive CD45RAhigh/CD27high T cells were determined by flow cytometry on a PBMC aliquot from every donor. The data also belong to a second study, concerning T cells of mothers and their children. From the second report: The donors were nine systemically healthy Caucasian individuals, made up of three mothers and their six children. cDNA synthesis used all of the extracted RNA, with 1.5 ug of RNA in each 15 ul reaction. In the second PCR, the M1S primer added sample barcodes and 2-4 random nucleotides. Each mother yielded over 9.5 million TCR beta CDR3 reads and each child 2.5 million to 3.5 million reads. Thymic selection shapes the output of TCR recombination in a similar way in related and unrelated pairs, and inherited differences have a minor effect. Related mother-child pairs always showed normalized repertoire overlap that was slightly higher than in unrelated mother-child pairs, though the difference was never significant. Persistent microchimeric T cell clones were not detected, at a sensitivity of 95 to 100 clones per million clonotypes. To look for features that set related mother-child pairs apart from unrelated individuals, the researchers ran deep NGS to compare the TCR beta repertoires of mothers and children. The mean age was around 40 +/- 4 years for the mothers and about 12 +/- 4 years for the children. After adapters were ligated using NEBNext reagents, the libraries underwent 100+100 nt paired-end sequencing on an Illumina HiSeq 2000. To avoid cross-contamination, the mother libraries and the child libraries were prepared a month apart and sequenced in separate runs. For each donor, between about 450,000 and 2,300,000 distinct TCR beta clonotypes were identified. Naive TCR beta clonotypes were estimated from low-frequency clonotypes matched to each donor's FACS-determined naive share, without sorting.

This sequence was found in a boy aged 2-9 years in good health. Recombination linked TRBV7-9 to TRBJ2-5, with TRBD2 perhaps the D gene, on 6 matching bases. The sample consisted of blood. The sequenced DNA: TGTGCCAGCAGCCCCCCGGGGGTGTGGGAGACCCAGTACTTC. It codes for CASSPPGVWETQYF. Reference TRBV7-9 and TRBJ2-5 proteins supply the regions before and after the CDR3; the full variable domain is: DTGVSQNPRHKITKRGQNVTFRCDPISEHNRLYWYRQTLGQGPEFLTYFQNEAQLEKSRLLSDRFSAERPKGSFSTLEIQRTEQGDSAMYLCASSPPGVWETQYFGPGTRLLVL.